These T cell receptor beta chains were read from a single sample in a study of control samples from healthy donors and cancer patients. Some clones are missing from TCRdb's copy, which holds only in-frame ones; the method was immunoSEQ multiplex PCR. Of about 89,000 clones in the sample, around nine tenths were seen once. The sequenced sample consisted of blood. Source of these receptors: a man between 25 and 39 years old in good health. CDR3s include the opening cysteine and the closing phenylalanine or tryptophan. The order of the fields is J gene, D gene, V gene, clone size, CDR3 DNA, CDR3 protein. The D gene is left open where the match is weak. For some rows the clone size is stated as once, few or many, or as a class when expanded; others skip it.

J gene: TRBJ1-5
D gene: NA
V gene: TRBV30
clone size: few
CDR3 DNA: TGTGCCTGGAGTCAAGACAGCAATCAGCCCCAGCATTTT
CDR3 protein: CAWSQDSNQPQHF

J gene: TRBJ2-1
D gene: NA
V gene: TRBV30
clone size: NA
CDR3 DNA: TGTGCCTGGAGTGTACGGGGGAGCTCCTACAATGAGCAGTTCTTC
CDR3 protein: CAWSVRGSSYNEQFF

J gene: TRBJ2-6
D gene: NA
V gene: TRBV4-1
clone size: NA
CDR3 DNA: TGCGCCAGCAGCCAAGCGGGGACCTCTGGGGCCAACGTCCTGACTTTC
CDR3 protein: CASSQAGTSGANVLTF

J gene: TRBJ2-6
D gene: NA
V gene: TRBV5-1
clone size: NA
CDR3 DNA: TGCGCCAGCAGCTTGGTGGCGAACTCTGGGGCCAACGTCCTGACTTTC
CDR3 protein: CASSLVANSGANVLTF

J gene: TRBJ2-5
D gene: TRBD1
V gene: TRBV27
clone size: NA
CDR3 DNA: TGTGCCAGCAGTTTCGGCCAGGGGGCAGGGGAGACCCAGTACTTC
CDR3 protein: CASSFGQGAGETQYF

J gene: TRBJ1-2
D gene: TRBD1
V gene: TRBV28
clone size: NA
CDR3 DNA: TGTGCCAGCAGTCCAGGGGGCGCGAAATACTATGGCTACACCTTC
CDR3 protein: CASSPGGAKYYGYTF

J gene: TRBJ1-1
D gene: NA
V gene: TRBV27
clone size: NA
CDR3 DNA: TGTGCCAGCAGTTTGGGGCGGGGAGCTTTCTTT
CDR3 protein: CASSLGRGAFF

J gene: TRBJ1-2
D gene: NA
V gene: TRBV27
clone size: NA
CDR3 DNA: TGTGCCAGCAGTTTCGCCAGGGCCTATGGCTACACCTTC
CDR3 protein: CASSFARAYGYTF

J gene: TRBJ1-6
D gene: NA
V gene: TRBV2
clone size: NA
CDR3 DNA: TGTGCCAGCAAGGGACGCAGTTCACCCCTCCACTTT
CDR3 protein: CASKGRSSPLHF

J gene: TRBJ2-7
D gene: NA
V gene: TRBV3-1/TRBV3-2
clone size: NA
CDR3 DNA: TGTGCCAGCAGCCAAGTCCAAGCGGGTAGCTACGAGCAGTACTTC
CDR3 protein: CASSQVQAGSYEQYF

J gene: TRBJ2-1
D gene: NA
V gene: TRBV12-5
clone size: NA
CDR3 DNA: TGTGCTAGTGGTTTGGTGGGGGGGGCCGAGTTAAGGTACAATGAGCAGTTCTTC
CDR3 protein: CASGLVGGAELRYNEQFF

J gene: TRBJ2-1
D gene: TRBD2
V gene: TRBV29-1
clone size: NA
CDR3 DNA: TGCAGCGTTGTTGCGGGGGGCCTGGTTAATGAGCAGTTCTTC
CDR3 protein: CSVVAGGLVNEQFF

J gene: TRBJ2-7
D gene: TRBD2
V gene: TRBV12-3/TRBV12-4
clone size: NA
CDR3 DNA: TGTGCCAGCGCCGGGGGGAACTACGAGCAGTACTTC
CDR3 protein: CASAGGNYEQYF

J gene: TRBJ1-6
D gene: NA
V gene: TRBV12-5
clone size: NA
CDR3 DNA: TGTGCTAGTGGTTTCCTCTTAGGGGTAAATAGCTCCTATAATTCACCCCTCCACTTT
CDR3 protein: CASGFLLGVNSSYNSPLHF

J gene: TRBJ2-1
D gene: NA
V gene: TRBV27
clone size: NA
CDR3 DNA: TGTGCCAGCAGTTTGGGACGGGGCTACAATGAGCAGTTCTTC
CDR3 protein: CASSLGRGYNEQFF

J gene: TRBJ1-5
D gene: TRBD1
V gene: TRBV6-6
clone size: NA
CDR3 DNA: TGTGCCAGCAGTCCCGGACAGGGGCGCGTCAGCAATCAGCCCCAGCATTTT
CDR3 protein: CASSPGQGRVSNQPQHF

J gene: TRBJ1-1
D gene: NA
V gene: TRBV6-1
clone size: few
CDR3 DNA: TGTGCCAGCAGTGAAGAACAACCCCTCCCAGGGACCATGAACACTGAAGCTTTCTTT
CDR3 protein: CASSEEQPLPGTMNTEAFF

J gene: TRBJ1-1
D gene: NA
V gene: TRBV7-9
clone size: NA
CDR3 DNA: TGTGCCAGCAGCGCCGGGACGGGTTCGACAGCTTTCTTT
CDR3 protein: CASSAGTGSTAFF

J gene: TRBJ2-3
D gene: NA
V gene: TRBV7-2
clone size: NA
CDR3 DNA: TGTGCCAGCAGCAACGGTGGTACGCAGTATTTT
CDR3 protein: CASSNGGTQYF

J gene: TRBJ2-7
D gene: TRBD2
V gene: TRBV4-2
clone size: NA
CDR3 DNA: TGTGCCAGCAGCCTTGAGCGGGGGGCCGGCCACGAGCAGTACTTC
CDR3 protein: CASSLERGAGHEQYF

J gene: TRBJ1-1
D gene: TRBD1
V gene: TRBV30
clone size: NA
CDR3 DNA: TGTGCCCTCAGACAGGGGGCTGGGACTGAAGCTTTCTTT
CDR3 protein: CALRQGAGTEAFF

J gene: TRBJ1-2
D gene: NA
V gene: TRBV27
clone size: NA
CDR3 DNA: TGTGCCGGGGTTTCTGGCTACACCTTC
CDR3 protein: CAGVSGYTF

J gene: TRBJ2-1
D gene: NA
V gene: TRBV5-1
clone size: NA
CDR3 DNA: TGCGCCAGCAGCTTTAGGACCCCCCAGGAGGAGCAGTTCTTC
CDR3 protein: CASSFRTPQEEQFF

J gene: TRBJ1-2
D gene: TRBD1
V gene: TRBV5-1
clone size: few
CDR3 DNA: TGCGCCAGCAGCGAAACAGGGGACTATGGCTACACCTTC
CDR3 protein: CASSETGDYGYTF

J gene: TRBJ1-2
D gene: TRBD1
V gene: TRBV6-5
clone size: NA
CDR3 DNA: TGTGCCAGCAGAACCTTAGGACAGGGAAATGGCTACACCTTC
CDR3 protein: CASRTLGQGNGYTF

J gene: TRBJ2-3
D gene: NA
V gene: TRBV7-9
clone size: NA
CDR3 DNA: TGTGCCAGCAGCCAAGACAGCACAGATACGCAGTATTTT
CDR3 protein: CASSQDSTDTQYF